These 30 T cell receptor beta chains were all obtained from the same sample, sequenced in a study of blood T cell repertoires in COVID-19. Sequencing was performed with immunoSEQ multiplex PCR; in TCRdb, only in-frame clones are kept and a portion is missing. Counted here are about 68,000 clones, roughly nine tenths occurring once; the ten biggest clones make up approximately 2.9%. The sample consisted of peripheral blood. The source is a man aged 50 to 60 with acute or convalescent COVID-19.

This clone was counted a single time. V is TRBV29-1 and J is TRBJ1-5, with a possible D match to TRBD1 (5 bases). CDR1 SQVTM and CDR2 ANQGSEA come from the germline V gene. The CDR3 runs 15 residues. The V and J ends lost 6 bases and 4 bases respectively, with 19 bases between them. CDR3 amino acids: CSVTNGRQFNQPQHF. CDR3 in DNA: TGCAGCGTAACTAATGGTCGACAGTTTAATCAGCCCCAGCATTTT.

The genes are TRBV9 and TRBJ2-1; 8 bases match TRBD2. Germline V gives CDR1 SGDLS, CDR2 YYNGEE. V lost 0 bases to trimming and J lost 4 bases; unmatched junction nucleotides: 9. The CDR3 is 17 amino acids. CDR3 sequence reads: CASSVGGSGIRYNEQFF. CDR3 nucleotide sequence: TGTGCCAGCAGCGTAGGTGGTAGCGGGATTCGTTACAATGAGCAGTTCTTC.

The chain employs TRBV12-3 or TRBV12-4 and TRBJ1-5; no clear D gene. CDR3 length equals 13 residues. Between the trimmed V and J ends, which lost 2 bases and 0 bases, there was a span of 2 bases. The CDR3 DNA reads as TGTGCCAGCAGTTTATATAGCAATCAGCCCCAGCATTTT. The encoded protein is CASSLYSNQPQHF.

The genes are TRBV6-1 and TRBJ1-1, with a weak D call TRBD1 (6 bases). Trimming removed 0 bases from V and 0 bases from J, with 8 bases in between. Germline lookup yields CDR1 MNHNS and CDR2 SASEGT. The length of the CDR3 is 15 residues. The CDR3 here is CASSEASGVNTEAFF. The CDR3 DNA follows: TGTGCCAGCAGTGAAGCCTCAGGGGTGAACACTGAAGCTTTCTTT.

The V and J genes are TRBV5-6 and TRBJ1-3, with D perhaps matching TRBD1 (5 bases). V was pared by 7 bases and J by 0 bases, with 11 bases between. Germline V gene lookup returns CDR1 SGHDT and CDR2 YYEEEE. This CDR3 has 14 amino acids. The CDR3 bases are TGTGCCAGCCTACAGGCTAACTCTGGAAACACCATATATTTT. Translation: CASLQANSGNTIYF.

The gene calls are TRBV15 and TRBJ2-7, with TRBD1 identical over 10 bases. CDR3 size: 16 residues. Looked up from germline, CDR1 is LNHNV and CDR2 is YYDKDF (reference sequence). Trimming took 7 bases from V and 0 from J; bases not matched to a gene: 9. CDR3 bases: TGTGCCACCAAGAATATTGGACAGGGGGACTCCTACGAGCAGTACGTC. Its protein is CATKNIGQGDSYEQYV.

This chain uses TRBV29-1 with TRBJ1-1; D possibly corresponds to TRBD1 (5 bases). CDR3 size: 12 residues. Germline-derived CDR1 and CDR2 are SQVTM and ANQGSEA. V lost 5 bases and J lost 0, with 7 bases in between. This CDR3 reads CSVRTMNTEAFF. CDR3 nucleotide sequence: TGCAGCGTTCGGACAATGAACACTGAAGCTTTCTTT.

This clone was recorded only once. The V call is TRBV15, the J call TRBJ2-5; the D is unclear. Germline CDR1 reads LNHNV; CDR2 reads YYDKDF (reference sequence). The CDR3 length is 12 residues. V was clipped by 1 base and J by 5 bases, with 5 bases between them. The CDR3 nucleotides are TGTGCCACCAGCAGAGCTAGGGAGACCCAGTACTTC. This translates into CATSRARETQYF.

The chain combines TRBV3-1 (or the pseudogene TRBV3-2) with TRBJ1-4; D is perhaps TRBD1 (5 bases). The CDR3 spans 14 residues. Trimming left V 4 bases short and J 3 bases short, with 9 bases between. CDR1 is LGHDT, CDR2 YNNKEL, per germline (reference sequence). The CDR3 protein is CASSLWGANEKLFF. DNA of the CDR3: TGTGCCAGCAGCCTCTGGGGGGCTAATGAAAAACTGTTTTTT.

The rearrangement links TRBV27 to TRBJ2-2; weak D call: TRBD1 (6 bases). CDR1 is MNHEY and CDR2 is SMNVEV in the germline V gene (reference sequence). The V end lost 1 base, the J end lost 1 base, and 10 bases lay between the germline ends. The CDR3 spans 16 residues. CDR3 nucleotide sequence: TGTGCCAGCAGTTTATGGGGGCAAGGGAACACCGGGGAGCTGTTTTTT. It yields the protein CASSLWGQGNTGELFF.

V gene TRBV6-2 or TRBV6-3 combines with J gene TRBJ2-7; TRBD1 agrees at 7 bases. Germline V gene lookup returns CDR1 MNHEY and CDR2 SVGEGT. Trimming took 5 bases from V and 3 from J; bases not matched to a gene: 4. This CDR3 is built from 13 residues. The CDR3 DNA is TGTGCCAGCAGTGACACAGGGGACTACGAGCAGTACGTC. The encoded protein is CASSDTGDYEQYV.

The genes are TRBV7-2 and TRBJ1-5, with D perhaps TRBD1 (6 bases). Looked up from germline, CDR1 is SGHTA and CDR2 is FQGNSA. There are 14 residues in the CDR3. The V end lost 6 bases, the J end lost 1 base, and 10 bases lay between the germline ends. The CDR3 DNA reads as TGTGCCAGCAGATTACAGGGAAGCAATCAGCCCCAGCATTTT. Amino acids: CASRLQGSNQPQHF. Combining the CDR3 with reference TRBV7-2 and TRBJ1-5 gives the whole variable domain GAGVSQSPSNKVTEKGKDVELRCDPISGHTALYWYRQSLGQGLEFLIYFQGNSAPDKSGLPSDRFSAERTGGSVSTLTIQRTQQEDSAVYLCASRLQGSNQPQHFGDGTRLSIL.

The chain recombines TRBV7-2 with TRBJ1-5, with a possible D match to TRBD1 (5 bases). V was pared by 4 bases and J by 1 base, with 14 bases between. CDR1 is SGHTA and CDR2 is FQGNSA in the germline V gene. The CDR3 totals 16 residues. The CDR3 here is CASSSPQGKSNQPQHF. CDR3 nucleotide sequence: TGTGCCAGCAGCTCCCCGCAGGGAAAGAGCAATCAGCCCCAGCATTTT.

The chain recombines TRBV19 with TRBJ2-5, with TRBD1 identical over 8 bases. This CDR3 has 14 amino acids. The V gene end was trimmed by 4 bases and the J gene end by 5 bases; junction bases not matched to a gene: 6. Germline lookup yields CDR1 LNHDA and CDR2 SQIVND (reference sequence). Here the CDR3 reads CASSSRTGLETQYF. CDR3 DNA sequence: TGTGCCAGTAGTAGCCGGACAGGGTTGGAGACCCAGTACTTC.

The chain uses TRBV11-3 and TRBJ2-7, with 8 bases aligning to TRBD1. V gave up 1 base and J gave up 3 bases; unmatched junction bases: 2. Germline CDR1 reads SGHNT; CDR2 reads YENEEA. The CDR3 extends over 14 amino acids. Written as DNA, the CDR3 is TGTGCCAGCAGCTTAGCAGGGGGCAACTACGAGCAGTACTTC. This encodes CASSLAGGNYEQYF. The full variable domain, its missing parts supplied by reference TRBV11-3 and TRBJ2-7, is EAGVVQSPRYKIIEKKQPVAFWCNPISGHNTLYWYLQNLGQGPELLIRYENEEAVDDSQLPKDRFSAERLKGVDSTLKIQPAELGDSAVYLCASSLAGGNYEQYFGPGTRLTVT.

The gene calls are TRBV10-1 and TRBJ1-1; 7 positions agree with TRBD1. Unmatched junction bases numbered 13, after V lost 3 bases and J lost 6 bases. The V gene's germline CDR1 is WNHNN and CDR2 SYGVQD (reference sequence). This CDR3 has 16 residues. The CDR3: CASSDSHSVRGAEAFF. The CDR3 DNA follows: TGCGCCAGCAGTGACTCCCATTCGGTCAGGGGGGCTGAAGCTTTCTTT.

The chain combines TRBV27 with TRBJ1-3, with 7 bases that match TRBD1. Germline V gene lookup returns CDR1 MNHEY and CDR2 SMNVEV (reference sequence). J gave up 0 bases and V 5 bases, and 1 base lay outside the gene matches. This CDR3 comprises 14 residues. The CDR3 is CASSAGGSGNTIYF. The CDR3 bases are TGTGCCAGCAGTGCAGGGGGCTCTGGAAACACCATATATTTT.

The genes are TRBV6-2 or TRBV6-3 and TRBJ1-2, with 9 bases identical to TRBD1. The trim removed 2 bases at V and 8 bases at J, leaving 9 bases unmatched. The CDR3 has 15 amino acids. Germline V lookup: CDR1 MNHEY, CDR2 SVGEGT. CDR3 in amino acids: CASSYGRTGERGYTF. The CDR3 region has the DNA TGTGCCAGCAGTTACGGTCGGACAGGGGAACGAGGCTACACCTTC.

The chain uses TRBV3-1 (or the pseudogene TRBV3-2) and TRBJ2-2; TRBD2 matches at 10 bases. J gave up 6 bases and V 6 bases, and 7 bases lay outside the gene matches. The CDR3 totals 15 residues. Germline V gives CDR1 LGHDT, CDR2 YNNKEL (reference sequence). The CDR3 DNA follows: TGTGCCAGCAGAGTAGCGGGAGGCGGGGCCGGGGAGCTGTTTTTT. Its protein is CASRVAGGGAGELFF.

This chain connects TRBV6-5 to TRBJ1-6; no firm D call. V was cut by 7 bases and J by 9 bases, with 16 bases left in between. CDR3 length: 14 amino acids. CDR1 is MNHEY and CDR2 is SVGAGI in the germline V gene. The CDR3 coding sequence is TGTGCCAGCAAGGCCGACCCCACGGGTTCACCCCTCCACTTT. It encodes CASKADPTGSPLHF.

This chain links TRBV28 with TRBJ1-6, with D possibly matching TRBD1 (6 bases). Germline loops: CDR1 MDHEN, CDR2 SYDVKM. The CDR3 loop spans 17 amino acids. The germline V and J ends were trimmed by 7 bases and 8 bases, with 24 bases remaining between them. The CDR3 spells CASNLGGGILTDSPLHF. The DNA of the CDR3 is TGTGCCAGCAACCTAGGGGGGGGAATTCTTACGGATTCACCCCTCCACTTT.

The chain links TRBV2 to TRBJ2-6; perhaps TRBD2 as D (6 bases). Deletions cut 7 bases from V and 2 bases from J, with 15 bases between. Germline loops: CDR1 SNHLY, CDR2 FYNNEI. The CDR3 runs to 16 residues. The CDR3 sequence is CASIFHGGTGANVLTF. CDR3 nucleotides: TGTGCCAGCATTTTTCATGGCGGGACTGGGGCCAACGTCCTGACTTTC.

CDR3 coding DNA: TGTGCCAGCAGCTCGGACAGGATGCAGCATTTT. Its translation: CASSSDRMQHF. The chain has TRBV7-8 and TRBJ1-5; TRBD1 matches 7 bases. V dropped 4 bases and J dropped 13; count of bases not matched to a gene: 4. Germline V gives CDR1 SGHVS, CDR2 FQNEAQ. The CDR3 is 11 residues long. Full variable domain (outside the CDR3, taken from reference TRBV7-8 and TRBJ1-5): GAGVSQSPRYKVAKRGQDVALRCDPISGHVSLFWYQQALGQGPEFLTYFQNEAQLDKSGLPSDRFFAERPEGSVSTLKIQRTQQEDSAVYLCASSSDRMQHFGDGTRLSIL.

The chain combines TRBV6-5 with TRBJ1-1; D not certain. Trimming left V 6 bases short and J 5 bases short, with 13 bases between. Germline V gene sequence: CDR1 MNHEY, CDR2 SVGAGI. The CDR3 is 13 amino acids. DNA of the CDR3: TGTGCCAGCAGCCCACGGCGGGAAACTGAAGCTTTCTTT. Translation: CASSPRRETEAFF.

The chain couples TRBV27 to TRBJ1-2, with TRBD1 matching 8 bases. The CDR3 spans 16 residues. V dropped 6 bases and J dropped 0; count of bases not matched to a gene: 9. Germline CDR1 MNHEY, CDR2 SMNVEV (reference sequence). The CDR3 loop is CASSLYRDRPNYGYTF. The CDR3 coding sequence is TGTGCCAGCAGCCTATACCGGGACAGGCCTAACTATGGCTACACCTTC.

The chain employs TRBV25-1 and TRBJ1-4, with 7 bases that match TRBD1. CDR1 and CDR2 (germline): MGHDK, SYGVNS. V lost 3 bases, J lost 5 bases, and 6 bases stayed unmatched. The CDR3 is 15 amino acids. The CDR3 is CASSDWGQPNEKLFF. CDR3 sequence (DNA): TGTGCCAGCAGTGACTGGGGACAGCCCAATGAAAAACTGTTTTTT.

The chain carries TRBV24-1 and TRBJ2-5; 7 bases map to TRBD1. This CDR3 is 15 amino acids long. Looked up from germline, CDR1 is KGHDR and CDR2 is SFDVKD. V shed 3 bases, J shed 3 bases, and the junction held 6 bases outside the gene matches. CDR3 amino acids: CATSDTGTAKETQYF. DNA of the CDR3: TGTGCCACCAGTGATACCGGGACAGCGAAAGAGACCCAGTACTTC.

V usage is TRBV5-1 and J usage is TRBJ2-1; TRBD1 is a possible D gene (6 bases). This CDR3 has 14 residues. Germline loops: CDR1 SGHRS, CDR2 YFSETQ. The V and J ends lost 3 bases and 8 bases respectively, with 15 bases between them. CDR3 nucleotide sequence: TGCGCCAGCAGCTCCAGGGGACCGGGCGATGAGCAGTTCTTC. It encodes CASSSRGPGDEQFF.

This chain uses TRBV3-1 (or the pseudogene TRBV3-2) with TRBJ2-3; the match to TRBD2 covers 11 bases. The CDR3 runs to 16 residues. Germline V gene lookup returns CDR1 LGHDT and CDR2 YNNKEL (reference sequence). V lost 1 base and J lost 2; bases outside the gene matches: 2. The CDR3 DNA reads as TGTGCCAGCAGCCAAGCTAGCGGGAGGCCCACAGATACGCAGTATTTT. Amino acids: CASSQASGRPTDTQYF.

This chain uses TRBV28 with TRBJ2-1; D is perhaps TRBD1 (6 bases). Trimming took off 2 bases at V and 7 bases at J, with 21 bases between the two ends. This CDR3 is 17 amino acids long. Per the germline V gene, CDR1 is MDHEN and CDR2 is SYDVKM. This CDR3 reads CASSLGGLFMAMNEQFF. DNA for the CDR3: TGTGCCAGCAGTTTAGGGGGCCTATTTATGGCTATGAATGAGCAGTTCTTC. The full variable domain, in which reference TRBV28 and TRBJ2-1 provide the parts outside the CDR3, is DVKVTQSSRYLVKRTGEKVFLECVQDMDHENMFWYRQDPGLGLRLIYFSYDVKMKEKGDIPEGYSVSREKKERFSLILESASTNQTSMYLCASSLGGLFMAMNEQFFGPGTRLTVL.